The 15 T cell receptor beta chains reported below all come from one sample, sequenced in a study of T-cell reconstitution after alpha-beta-depleted transplantation in children. The TCRbeta library incorporated unique molecular identifiers. Each CDR3 protein is one row after TCRdb ran MiXCR on the PCR reads. Altogether around 140,000 distinct CDR3 sequences are present, 8% to 10% being singletons, with the ten largest covering over 15%. The material was PBMCs, mostly from graft donor cells, obtained 180 days after TCRalphabeta/CD19-depleted stem cell transplant. These receptors came from a female patient aged 2-15 years who had a stem cell transplant for congenital amegakaryocytic thrombocytopenia, so the T cells may come from the graft donor.

Of note for this clonotype: Being one base from a much bigger clone, this may be a read error. The chain combines TRBV3-1 with TRBJ2-3; D not certain. Trimming removed 4 bases at V and 9 bases at J, with 26 bases between. CDR1 is LGHDT, CDR2 YNNKEL, per germline (reference sequence). The CDR3 spans 17 residues. CDR3 nucleotide sequence: TGTGCCAGCAGCCCTATCATTAACTCGACCCTCATGGGGACGCAGTATTTT. Amino acid sequence: CASSPIINSTLMGTQYF.

This clonotype was observed many times. V gene TRBV19 combines with J gene TRBJ2-1, with TRBD2 matching over 9 bases. The V gene's germline CDR1 is LNHDA and CDR2 SQIVND (reference sequence). Trimming removed 6 bases from V and 6 bases from J; junction bases left unmatched: 9. This CDR3 spans 15 amino acids. The CDR3 protein is CASSLGTSYLNEQFF. CDR3 in DNA: TGTGCCAGTAGCCTCGGGACTAGCTATCTCAATGAGCAGTTCTTC.

The chain is built from TRBV12-3 or TRBV12-4 and TRBJ2-3, with D possibly being TRBD2 (7 bases). The CDR3 has 16 residues. With 5 bases removed from V and 5 bases from J, the gap between germline ends came to 20 bases. The CDR3 region has the DNA TGTGCCAGCAGTCACCCTTGGGGGGGGCCTGGAGATACGCAGTATTTT. Translating it yields CASSHPWGGPGDTQYF.

This clonotype was recorded many times. The final CDR3 position lacks the conserved phenylalanine or tryptophan, pointing to a likely read error. No DNA is shown, since the ends of the CDR3 on it are uncertain; the CDR3 is the one TCRdb lists. The chain recombines TRBV20-1 with TRBJ2-7; the table's D call, TRBD1, was not checked against the DNA. The CDR3 numbers 9 amino acids, ends counted. From germline, CDR1 is DFQATT and CDR2 SNEGSKA (reference sequence). CDR3 amino acids: CSANRQGDL.

In this sample, this clonotype turned up a few times. This chain connects TRBV20-1 to TRBJ2-3, with 7 positions matching TRBD2. CDR1 is DFQATT, CDR2 SNEGSKA, per germline (reference sequence). The CDR3 sequence is 18 residues long. The junction had 18 bases not matched to a gene; V was cut back by 4 bases and J by 2 bases. CDR3 nucleotides: TGCAGTGCTATTGGGGAGGAGCGGGGACCCCTTGTCACAGATACGCAGTATTTT. Translated, it gives CSAIGEERGPLVTDTQYF.

In this sample, this clonotype turned up many times. V and J are TRBV5-1 and TRBJ2-3; 11 nucleotides agree with TRBD2. From germline, CDR1 is SGHRS and CDR2 YFSETQ. With 1 base clipped from V and 4 bases from J, the junction kept 11 bases outside the gene matches. The length of the CDR3 is 18 residues. For the CDR3, the DNA is TGCGCCAGCAGCTTGAACTGGGCTAGCGGGAGGTTCGCAGATACGCAGTATTTT. This codes for CASSLNWASGRFADTQYF.

In this sample, this clonotype turned up many times. The V and J genes are TRBV5-1 and TRBJ1-2; no clear D gene. CDR3 length: 13 amino acids. The germline gives CDR1 SGHRS, CDR2 YFSETQ. With 2 bases removed from V and 4 bases from J, the gap between germline ends came to 9 bases. The CDR3 spells CASSFWVGYGYTF. CDR3 sequence (DNA): TGCGCCAGCAGCTTTTGGGTAGGCTATGGCTACACCTTC.

This clonotype was observed at least ten times. Written as DNA, the CDR3 is TGTGCCAGCAGCTTAGCGCACTGGGGGCTTTCCTACGAGCAGTACTTC. Translating gives CASSLAHWGLSYEQYF. The chain employs TRBV7-8 and TRBJ2-7, with D possibly matching TRBD1 (6 bases). The ends were cut back, 0 bases at V and 1 base at J, with 13 bases in the middle. Germline assignment: CDR1 SGHVS and CDR2 FQNEAQ. The CDR3 runs 16 residues.

This chain uses TRBV19 with TRBJ1-1; D is perhaps TRBD1 (6 bases). Trimming pared 5 bases from V and 8 bases from J, leaving 18 bases between. Germline V gives CDR1 LNHDA, CDR2 SQIVND (reference sequence). The CDR3 is made up of 14 amino acids. In nucleotides, the CDR3 is TGTGCCAGTAGTCCCATGGGACACAACAGAGAAGCTTTCTTT. It yields the protein CASSPMGHNREAFF.

This clonotype was observed at least ten times. The genes are TRBV7-8 and TRBJ2-5; the D gene is possibly TRBD2 (5 bases). The CDR3 has 15 residues. V dropped 1 base and J dropped 0 bases, with 9 bases sitting between them. The germline CDR1 and CDR2 sequences are SGHVS and FQNEAQ. CDR3 region: CASSLVIGDQETQYF. CDR3 nucleotide sequence: TGTGCCAGCAGCTTAGTTATCGGGGACCAAGAGACCCAGTACTTC.

The V and J genes are TRBV28 and TRBJ2-1; D gene unclear. CDR1 MDHEN and CDR2 SYDVKM come from the germline V gene. This CDR3 spans 14 amino acids. The V and J ends lost 1 base and 10 bases respectively, with 14 bases between them. CDR3 DNA: TGTGCCAGCAGTTTATCAGGCCAACCCCGGGAGCAGTTCTTC. Residues: CASSLSGQPREQFF.

This clonotype was found many times. The V and J genes are TRBV5-4 and TRBJ2-7, with D tentatively TRBD1 or TRBD2 (6 bases each). The CDR3 has 14 amino acids. V was clipped by 4 bases and J by 3 bases, with 14 bases between them. Germline values: CDR1 SGHNT, CDR2 YYREEE (reference sequence). The CDR3, as DNA: TGTGCCAGCAGCCATTCCGGGGGCCACTACGAGCAGTACTTC. This translates into CASSHSGGHYEQYF.

The sample holds a few counts of this clonotype. The DNA of the CDR3 is TGTGCCAGCAGGGCCGGGACAGTATCCAATCAGCCCCAGCATTTT. Its protein is CASRAGTVSNQPQHF. The V and J genes are TRBV2 and TRBJ1-5; 7 bases fit TRBD1. The CDR3 contains 15 residues. Germline CDR1 SNHLY, CDR2 FYNNEI. The V and J ends lost 6 bases and 3 bases, in that order; junction bases with no gene match: 8.

Turning to this clonotype: Because it lacks the conserved phenylalanine or tryptophan at the end, this CDR3 is likely a read error. The genes are TRBV15 and TRBJ1-4; no clear D gene. Per germline, CDR1 LNHNV and CDR2 YYDKDF (reference sequence). Trimming left V 3 bases short and J 8 bases short, with 19 bases between. This CDR3 is built from 16 residues. The CDR3 protein is CATSRENRGKFEKLFL. The CDR3, as DNA: TGTGCCACCAGCAGGGAGAACCGGGGAAAATTCGAAAAACTGTTTTTG.

This clonotype was counted a few times. The rearrangement uses TRBV12-3 or TRBV12-4 and TRBJ2-7; possibly TRBD1 for D (5 bases). This CDR3 has 11 amino acids. V shed 6 bases and J shed 7 bases, with 10 bases lying between them. CDR3 sequence reads: CASRDMGEQYF. As DNA, the CDR3 is TGTGCCAGCAGGGACATGGGGGAGCAGTACTTC.